This T cell receptor beta chain was recorded in a study of blood T cell repertoires in COVID-19. Background on the study: Spain, Italy and the United States supplied samples that represented acute and convalescent COVID-19. PBMCs, B-cell-depleted T cells, or T cells were the source of the cDNA or gDNA that made up the material.

Generated by immunoSEQ multiplex PCR, the TCRdb table keeps only in-frame clones and is missing some. The data contain around 72,000 clones, approximately 90% of them seen just once; the ten biggest clones take up over 6%. Notes on this clone: One junction end does not reproduce the germline sequence, and a read error may be involved.

CDR3 length: 13 residues. Germline CDR1 reads SSHAT; CDR2 reads FNYEAQ (reference sequence). The sample taken for sequencing was peripheral blood. The chain joins TRBV7-7 to TRBJ2-5; D remains ambiguous. The sequence derives from a woman aged 70-85 years with acute or convalescent COVID-19. CDR3 nucleotides: TGTGCTAGCAGCCCTAACCCCTCAGAGACCCAGTACTTC. Amino acids: CASSPNPSETQYF.